What follows describes a single T cell receptor (beta chain). The target antigen is unknown. This record comes from a study of T cells after yellow fever vaccination. Findings and limits, study-wide: Abundant clonotypes (contaminants from the bulk population) could be present in FACS-sorted repertoires.

TCRdb fed the 5' RACE reads into MiXCR, producing one record per CDR3 protein. The sample gives 300,000 to 350,000 distinct CDR3 sequences, around 4.4% of which show up once; approximately 19% is in the top ten. This CDR3 region has 17 residues. The germline V gene encodes CDR1 LGHNT and CDR2 FRNRAP. V shed 0 bases and J shed 2 bases, with 16 bases lying between them. The sequencing used PBMCs, collected 15 days after the yellow fever booster vaccination. This TCR was sampled from a man aged 18 to 29 who received the YFV17D yellow fever vaccine. V usage is TRBV12-5 and J usage is TRBJ2-5; D is uncertain. The CDR3 here is CASGLVPPTPGQETQYF. Here the CDR3 DNA reads TGTGCTAGTGGTTTGGTACCCCCAACCCCTGGGCAAGAGACCCAGTACTTC.